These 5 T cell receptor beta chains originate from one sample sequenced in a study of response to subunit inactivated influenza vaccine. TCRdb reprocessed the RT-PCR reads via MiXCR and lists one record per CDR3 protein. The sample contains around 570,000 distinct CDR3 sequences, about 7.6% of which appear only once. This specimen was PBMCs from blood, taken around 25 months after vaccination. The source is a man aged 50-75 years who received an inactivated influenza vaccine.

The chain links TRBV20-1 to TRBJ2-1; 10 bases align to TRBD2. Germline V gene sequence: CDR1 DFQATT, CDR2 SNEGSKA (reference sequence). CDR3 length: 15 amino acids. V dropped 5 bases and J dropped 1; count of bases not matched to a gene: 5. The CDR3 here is CSAPNSGRSYNEQFF. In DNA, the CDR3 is TGCAGTGCTCCGAATAGCGGGAGGTCCTACAATGAGCAGTTCTTC.

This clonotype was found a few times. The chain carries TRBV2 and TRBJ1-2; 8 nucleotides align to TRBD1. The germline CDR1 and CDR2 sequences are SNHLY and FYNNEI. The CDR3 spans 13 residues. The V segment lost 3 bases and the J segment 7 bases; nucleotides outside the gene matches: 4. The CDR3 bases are TGTGCCAGCAGTGAGGACAGGGCCGGTGGCTACACCTTC. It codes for CASSEDRAGGYTF.

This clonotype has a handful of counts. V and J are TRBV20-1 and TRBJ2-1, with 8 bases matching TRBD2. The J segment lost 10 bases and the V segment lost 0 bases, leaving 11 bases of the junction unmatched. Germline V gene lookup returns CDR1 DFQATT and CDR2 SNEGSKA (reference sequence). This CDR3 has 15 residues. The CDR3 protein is CSARDWLAGWGEQFF. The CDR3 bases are TGCAGTGCTAGAGATTGGTTAGCGGGATGGGGAGAGCAGTTCTTC.

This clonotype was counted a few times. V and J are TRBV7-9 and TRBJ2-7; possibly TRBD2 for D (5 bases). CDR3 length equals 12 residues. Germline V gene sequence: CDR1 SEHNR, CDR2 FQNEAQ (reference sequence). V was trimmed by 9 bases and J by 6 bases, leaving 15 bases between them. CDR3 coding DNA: TGTGCCAGTAACAGAGGGTCTAGCGAGCAGTACTTC. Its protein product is CASNRGSSEQYF. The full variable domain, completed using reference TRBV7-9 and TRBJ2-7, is DTGVSQNPRHKITKRGQNVTFRCDPISEHNRLYWYRQTLGQGPEFLTYFQNEAQLEKSRLLSDRFSAERPKGSFSTLEIQRTEQGDSAMYLCASNRGSSEQYFGPGTRLTVT.

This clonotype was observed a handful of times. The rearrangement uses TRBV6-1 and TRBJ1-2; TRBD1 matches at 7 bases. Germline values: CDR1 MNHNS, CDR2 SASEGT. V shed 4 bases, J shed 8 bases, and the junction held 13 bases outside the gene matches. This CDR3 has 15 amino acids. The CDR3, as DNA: TGTGCCAGCAGTGTTTCAGGGGGTGACAGCGGCGGCTACACCTTC. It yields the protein CASSVSGGDSGGYTF.